Listed here are 2 T cell receptor beta chains from one sample, sequenced in a study of blood T cell repertoires in COVID-19. Sequenced by immunoSEQ multiplex PCR; TCRdb stores in-frame clones only, minus some. Of fewer than 350,000 clones in the sample, around 84% are singletons; the top ten hold 1.9%. The sequenced sample consisted of PBMCs or T cells enriched from blood (not recorded which). These receptors all come from a woman aged 25-40 years who had been exposed to COVID-19.

The genes are TRBV11-3 and TRBJ2-7; a weak D match, TRBD2 (6 bases). Germline-derived CDR1 and CDR2 are SGHNT and YENEEA. Trimming took 0 bases from V and 6 from J, leaving 24 bases between them. This CDR3 spans 18 amino acids. DNA for the CDR3: TGTGCCAGCAGCTTAGATGGGACCAGCGGGCCCCCTTTCCGCGAGCAGTACTTC. Its translation: CASSLDGTSGPPFREQYF.

The rearrangement uses TRBV12-1 and TRBJ2-7; TRBD2 is taken as the D call from the table, unchecked against the DNA. TRBV12-1 corresponds to a pseudogene. The CDR3 spans 15 residues. The CDR3 loop is CASSFPSGEPYEQYF. CDR3 coding DNA: TGTGCCAGCAGCTTTCCCAGCGGGGAGCCCTACGAGCAGTACTTC.